This T cell receptor (beta chain) was found in a study of blood T cell repertoires in COVID-19. The cohort comprised adults aged about 18 to 90 years residing in 20 to 30 US areas. Participants classified as exposed had met a COVID-19 case within 2 weeks before study entry. Authors' processing steps: Quantification of nucleated cells was approximated via reference gene primer amplification. TCRdb's table, derived via immunoSEQ multiplex PCR, lists solely in-frame clones and lacks some. For V, J and clone size, that table is used; D and trimming come from the DNA. The repertoire includes some 400,000 clones, more than 85% of them detected once, and about 0.9% sits in the top ten. This CDR3 comprises 14 residues. V shed 5 bases, J shed 6 bases, and the junction held 2 bases outside the gene matches. The germline V gene encodes CDR1 SEHNR and CDR2 FQNEAQ (reference sequence).

This clonotype was sampled from a woman aged 40-49 years who had been exposed to COVID-19. The chain has TRBV7-9 and TRBJ2-7; TRBD2 agrees at 15 bases. The sequencing input was PBMCs or T cells enriched from blood (not recorded which). Written as DNA, the CDR3 is TGTGCCAGCAGCCCGGGACTAGCGGGAGGCGAGCAGTACTTC. Protein sequence: CASSPGLAGGEQYF.